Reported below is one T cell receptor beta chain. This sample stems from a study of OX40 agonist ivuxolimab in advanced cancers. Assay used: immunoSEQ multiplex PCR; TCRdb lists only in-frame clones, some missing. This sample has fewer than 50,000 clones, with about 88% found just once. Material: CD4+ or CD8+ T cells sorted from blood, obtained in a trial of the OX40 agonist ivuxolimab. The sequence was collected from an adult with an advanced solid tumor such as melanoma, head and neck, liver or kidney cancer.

The CDR3 sequence: CASSPTSIAFF. The CDR3, as DNA: TGTGCCAGCAGCCCCACAAGCATTGCTTTCTTT. The genes are TRBV9 and TRBJ1-1; D is unclear. The V end was cut by 4 bases, the J end by 11 bases, with 12 bases between. The CDR3 spans 11 residues. Germline assignment: CDR1 SGDLS and CDR2 YYNGEE.